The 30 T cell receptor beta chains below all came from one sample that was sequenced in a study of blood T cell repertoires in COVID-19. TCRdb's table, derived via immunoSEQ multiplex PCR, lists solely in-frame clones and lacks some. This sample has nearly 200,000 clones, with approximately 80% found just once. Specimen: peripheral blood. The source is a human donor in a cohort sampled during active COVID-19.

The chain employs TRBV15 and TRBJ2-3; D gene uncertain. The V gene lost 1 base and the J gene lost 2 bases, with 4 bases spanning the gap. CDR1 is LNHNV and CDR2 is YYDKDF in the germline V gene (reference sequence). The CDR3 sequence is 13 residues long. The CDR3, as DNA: TGTGCCACCAGCAGAGGTAACACAGATACGCAGTATTTT. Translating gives CATSRGNTDTQYF.

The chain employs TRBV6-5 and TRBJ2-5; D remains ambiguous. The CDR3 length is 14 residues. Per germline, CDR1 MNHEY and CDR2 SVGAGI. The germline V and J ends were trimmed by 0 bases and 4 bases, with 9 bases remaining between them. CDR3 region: CASSYSLSGETQYF. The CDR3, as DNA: TGTGCCAGCAGTTACTCGCTCAGTGGAGAGACCCAGTACTTC.

CDR3 nucleotides: TGTGCCAGCGGGACAGGGATTAATTCACCCCTCCACTTT. It codes for CASGTGINSPLHF. V and J are TRBV3-1 (or the pseudogene TRBV3-2) and TRBJ1-6; 9 bases agree with TRBD1. The CDR3 loop spans 13 amino acids. The germline V gene has CDR1 LGHDT and CDR2 YNNKEL (reference sequence). With V trimmed by 8 bases and J by 6 bases, 2 bases remained unmatched.

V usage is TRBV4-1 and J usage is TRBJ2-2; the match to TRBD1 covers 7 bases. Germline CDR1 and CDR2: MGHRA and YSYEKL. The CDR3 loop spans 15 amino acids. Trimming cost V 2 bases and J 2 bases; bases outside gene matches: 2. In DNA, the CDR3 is TGCGCCAGCAGCCAACCAGGGGGAAACACCGGGGAGCTGTTTTTT. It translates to CASSQPGGNTGELFF.

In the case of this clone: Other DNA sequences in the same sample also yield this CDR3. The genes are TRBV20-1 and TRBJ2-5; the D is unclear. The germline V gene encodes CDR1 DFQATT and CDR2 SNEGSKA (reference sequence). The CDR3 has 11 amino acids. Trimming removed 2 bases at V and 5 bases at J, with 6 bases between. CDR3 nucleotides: TGCAGTGCTAGACCGCGTGAGACCCAGTACTTC. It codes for CSARPRETQYF.

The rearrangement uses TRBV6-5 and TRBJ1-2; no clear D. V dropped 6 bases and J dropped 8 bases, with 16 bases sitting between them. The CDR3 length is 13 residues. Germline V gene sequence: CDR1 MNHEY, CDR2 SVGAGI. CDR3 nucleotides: TGTGCCAGCAGGGACCAGGTACCGGGGGGCTACACCTTC. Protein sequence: CASRDQVPGGYTF.

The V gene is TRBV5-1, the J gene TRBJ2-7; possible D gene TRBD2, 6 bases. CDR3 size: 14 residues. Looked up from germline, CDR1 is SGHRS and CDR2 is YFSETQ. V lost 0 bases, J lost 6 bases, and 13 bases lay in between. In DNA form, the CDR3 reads TGCGCCAGCAGCTTGGACAGCGGGCTATCCGAGCAGTACTTC. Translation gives CASSLDSGLSEQYF.

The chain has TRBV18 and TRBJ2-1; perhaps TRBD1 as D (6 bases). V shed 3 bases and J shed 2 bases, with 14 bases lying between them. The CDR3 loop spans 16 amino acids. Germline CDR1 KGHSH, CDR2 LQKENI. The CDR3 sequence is CASSPQGPRAYNEQFF. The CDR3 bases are TGTGCCAGCTCACCCCAGGGGCCTAGGGCCTACAATGAGCAGTTCTTC.

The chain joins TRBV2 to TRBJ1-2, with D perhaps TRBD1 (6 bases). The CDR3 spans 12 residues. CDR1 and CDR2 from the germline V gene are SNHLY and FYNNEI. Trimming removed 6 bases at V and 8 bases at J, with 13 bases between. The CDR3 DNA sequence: TGTGCCAGCAGCGGGGACATTCGGGGCTACACCTTC. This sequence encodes CASSGDIRGYTF. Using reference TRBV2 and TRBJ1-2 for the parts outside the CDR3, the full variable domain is EPEVTQTPSHQVTQMGQEVILRCVPISNHLYFYWYRQILGQKVEFLVSFYNNEISEKSEIFDDQFSVERPDGSNFTLKIRSTKLEDSAMYFCASSGDIRGYTFGSGTRLTVV.

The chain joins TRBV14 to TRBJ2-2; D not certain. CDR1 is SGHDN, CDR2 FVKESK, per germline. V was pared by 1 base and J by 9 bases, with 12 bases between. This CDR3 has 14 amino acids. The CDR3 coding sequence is TGTGCCAGCAGCCAAGTTGGGCAGGCCAGGGAGCTGTTTTTT. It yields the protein CASSQVGQARELFF. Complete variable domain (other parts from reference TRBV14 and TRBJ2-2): EAGVTQFPSHSVIEKGQTVTLRCDPISGHDNLYWYRRVMGKEIKFLLHFVKESKQDESGMPNNRFLAERTGGTYSTLKVQPAELEDSGVYFCASSQVGQARELFFGEGSRLTVL.

The CDR3 reads CASSVEIGQGETQYF. Written as DNA, the CDR3 is TGTGCCAGCAGCGTAGAAATCGGACAGGGGGAGACCCAGTACTTC. The J gene is TRBJ2-5, the V gene TRBV9, with 9 bases aligning to TRBD1. Trimming at V came to 0 bases and at J to 5 bases, leaving 5 bases not matched to a gene. The germline CDR1 and CDR2 sequences are SGDLS and YYNGEE. This CDR3 is built from 15 residues. Supplemented by reference TRBV9 and TRBJ2-5, the full variable domain reads DSGVTQTPKHLITATGQRVTLRCSPRSGDLSVYWYQQSLDQGLQFLIQYYNGEERAKGNILERFSAQQFPDLHSELNLSSLELGDSALYFCASSVEIGQGETQYFGPGTRLLVL.

CDR3: CASREGLGSYGYTF. In nucleotides, the CDR3 is TGCGCCAGCAGAGAGGGTCTTGGAAGCTATGGCTACACCTTC. This chain joins TRBV5-1 and TRBJ1-2; no reliable D call. V was clipped by 5 bases and J by 4 bases, with 15 bases between them. The CDR3 loop spans 14 amino acids. Germline V gene data show CDR1 as SGHRS and CDR2 as YFSETQ.

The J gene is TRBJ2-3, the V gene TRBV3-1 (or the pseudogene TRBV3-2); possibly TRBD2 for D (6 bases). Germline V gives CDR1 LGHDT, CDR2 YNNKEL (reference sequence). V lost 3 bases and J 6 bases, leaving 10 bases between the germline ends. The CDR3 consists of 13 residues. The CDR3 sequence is CASSHGGRDTQYF. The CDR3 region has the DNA TGTGCCAGCAGCCACGGGGGACGGGATACGCAGTATTTT.

CDR3 sequence (DNA): TGTGCCTGGAGTGGTGGCAGGGTGTATCAGCCCCAGCATTTT. Protein: CAWSGGRVYQPQHF. This rearrangement joins TRBV30 to TRBJ1-5, with a possible D match to TRBD1 (5 bases). The V end was cut by 1 base, the J end by 5 bases, with 12 bases between. Germline CDR1 is GTSNPN and CDR2 is SVGIG (reference sequence). CDR3 size: 14 residues. Using reference TRBV30 and TRBJ1-5 for the parts outside the CDR3, the full variable domain is SQTIHQWPATLVQPVGSPLSLECTVEGTSNPNLYWYRQAAGRGLQLLFYSVGIGQISSEVPQNLSASRPQDRQFILSSKKLLLSDSGFYLCAWSGGRVYQPQHFGDGTRLSIL.

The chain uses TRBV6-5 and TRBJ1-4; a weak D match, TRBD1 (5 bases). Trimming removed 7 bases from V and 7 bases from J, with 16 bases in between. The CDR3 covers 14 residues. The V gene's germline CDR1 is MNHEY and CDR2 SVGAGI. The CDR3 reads CASNPGSPFEKLFF. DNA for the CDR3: TGTGCCAGCAACCCAGGGTCCCCTTTTGAAAAACTGTTTTTT.

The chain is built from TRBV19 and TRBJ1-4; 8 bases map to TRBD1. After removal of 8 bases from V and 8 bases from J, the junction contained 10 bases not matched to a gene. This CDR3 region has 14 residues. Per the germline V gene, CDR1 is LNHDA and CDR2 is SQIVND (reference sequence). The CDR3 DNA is TGTGCCAGTGGCGGACAGGGTTTACGGGAAAAACTGTTTTTT. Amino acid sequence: CASGGQGLREKLFF.

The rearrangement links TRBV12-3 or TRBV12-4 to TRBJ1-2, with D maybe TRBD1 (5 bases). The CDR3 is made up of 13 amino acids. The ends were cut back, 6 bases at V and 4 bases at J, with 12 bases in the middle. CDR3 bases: TGTGCCAGCAGGTCACAGGTTACCTATGGCTACACCTTC. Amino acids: CASRSQVTYGYTF.

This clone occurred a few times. CDR3 protein: CASSLGQGEPSYTF. CDR3 DNA sequence: TGTGCCAGCAGCTTAGGACAGGGGGAGCCTAGCTACACCTTC. The chain uses TRBV7-9 and TRBJ1-2; 9 bases are shared with TRBD1. The CDR3 consists of 14 residues. In germline, CDR1 is SEHNR, CDR2 FQNEAQ (reference sequence). The V segment lost 1 base and the J segment 9 bases; nucleotides outside the gene matches: 6. Filled out from reference TRBV7-9 and TRBJ1-2, the complete variable domain reads DTGVSQNPRHKITKRGQNVTFRCDPISEHNRLYWYRQTLGQGPEFLTYFQNEAQLEKSRLLSDRFSAERPKGSFSTLEIQRTEQGDSAMYLCASSLGQGEPSYTFGSGTRLTVV.

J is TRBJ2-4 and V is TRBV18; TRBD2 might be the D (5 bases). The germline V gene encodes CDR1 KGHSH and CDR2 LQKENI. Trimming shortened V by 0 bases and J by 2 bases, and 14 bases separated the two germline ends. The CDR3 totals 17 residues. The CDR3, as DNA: TGTGCCAGCTCACCACCGAATCTACGCGGGCCCAAAAACATTCAGTACTTC. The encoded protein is CASSPPNLRGPKNIQYF. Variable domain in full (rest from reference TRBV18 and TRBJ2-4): NAGVMQNPRHLVRRRGQEARLRCSPMKGHSHVYWYRQLPEEGLKFMVYLQKENIIDESGMPKERFSAEFPKEGPSILRIQQVVRGDSAAYFCASSPPNLRGPKNIQYFGAGTRLSVL.

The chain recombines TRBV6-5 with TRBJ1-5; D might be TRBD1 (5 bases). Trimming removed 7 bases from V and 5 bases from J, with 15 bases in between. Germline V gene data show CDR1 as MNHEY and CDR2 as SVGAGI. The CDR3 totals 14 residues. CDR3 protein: CASTPAGLYQPQHF. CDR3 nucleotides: TGTGCCAGCACACCTGCAGGGCTGTATCAGCCCCAGCATTTT.

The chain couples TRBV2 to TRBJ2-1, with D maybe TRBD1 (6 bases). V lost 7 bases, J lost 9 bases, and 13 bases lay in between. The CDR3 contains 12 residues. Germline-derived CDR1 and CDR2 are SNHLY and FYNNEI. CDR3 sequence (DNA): TGTGCCAGCACGCGGCCCAGGGGTGAGCAGTTCTTC. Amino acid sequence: CASTRPRGEQFF.

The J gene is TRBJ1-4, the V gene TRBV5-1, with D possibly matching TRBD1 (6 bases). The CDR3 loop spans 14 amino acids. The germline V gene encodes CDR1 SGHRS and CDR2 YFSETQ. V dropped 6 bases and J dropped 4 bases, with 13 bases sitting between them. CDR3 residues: CASKVDSNNEKLFF. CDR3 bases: TGCGCCAGCAAAGTGGACAGTAATAATGAAAAACTGTTTTTT.

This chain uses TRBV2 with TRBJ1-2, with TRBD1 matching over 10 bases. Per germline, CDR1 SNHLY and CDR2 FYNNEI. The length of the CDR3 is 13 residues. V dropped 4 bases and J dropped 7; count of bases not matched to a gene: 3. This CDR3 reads CASSGQGAFGYTF. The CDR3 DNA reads TGTGCCAGCAGTGGACAGGGGGCTTTTGGCTACACCTTC.

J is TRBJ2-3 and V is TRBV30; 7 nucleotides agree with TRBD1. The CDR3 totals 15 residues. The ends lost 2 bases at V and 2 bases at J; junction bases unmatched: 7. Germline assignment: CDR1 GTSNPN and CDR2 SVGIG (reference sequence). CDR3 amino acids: CAWSLDRYPTDTQYF. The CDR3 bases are TGTGCCTGGAGTCTGGACAGGTATCCCACAGATACGCAGTATTTT.

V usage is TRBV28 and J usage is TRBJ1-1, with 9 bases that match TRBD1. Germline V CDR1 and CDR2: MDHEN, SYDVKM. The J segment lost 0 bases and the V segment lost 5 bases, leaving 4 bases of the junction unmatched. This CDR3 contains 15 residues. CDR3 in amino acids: CASSPGTGMNTEAFF. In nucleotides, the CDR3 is TGTGCCAGCAGTCCGGGGACAGGGATGAACACTGAAGCTTTCTTT.

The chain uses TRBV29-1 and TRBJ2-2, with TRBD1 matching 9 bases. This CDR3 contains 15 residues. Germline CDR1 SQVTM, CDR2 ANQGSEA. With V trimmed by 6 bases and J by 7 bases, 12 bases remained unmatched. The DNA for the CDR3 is TGCAGCGTGCGAACCGGGACAGGGAATGGCGGGGAGCTGTTTTTT. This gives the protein CSVRTGTGNGGELFF.

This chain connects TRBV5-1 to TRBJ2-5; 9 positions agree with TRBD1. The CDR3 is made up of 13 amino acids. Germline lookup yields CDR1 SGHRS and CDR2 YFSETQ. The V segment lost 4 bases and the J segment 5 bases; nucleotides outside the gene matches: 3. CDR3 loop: CASSIGQGETQYF. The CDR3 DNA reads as TGCGCCAGCAGCATCGGACAGGGGGAGACCCAGTACTTC.

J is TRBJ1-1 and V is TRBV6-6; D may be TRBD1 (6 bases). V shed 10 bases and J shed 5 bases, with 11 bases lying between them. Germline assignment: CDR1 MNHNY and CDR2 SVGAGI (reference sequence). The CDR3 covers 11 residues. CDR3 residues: CATQGFTEAFF. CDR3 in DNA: TGTGCCACCCAGGGGTTTACTGAAGCTTTCTTT.

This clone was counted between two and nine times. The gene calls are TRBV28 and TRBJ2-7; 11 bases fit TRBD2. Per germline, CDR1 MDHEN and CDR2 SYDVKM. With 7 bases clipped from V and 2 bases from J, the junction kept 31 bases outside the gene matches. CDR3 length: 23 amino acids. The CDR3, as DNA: TGTGCCAGCATGGTCGGTTTTAGAATGGACTTCCAAATGACTAGCGGGGTGCCCTACGAGCAGTACTTC. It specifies CASMVGFRMDFQMTSGVPYEQYF.

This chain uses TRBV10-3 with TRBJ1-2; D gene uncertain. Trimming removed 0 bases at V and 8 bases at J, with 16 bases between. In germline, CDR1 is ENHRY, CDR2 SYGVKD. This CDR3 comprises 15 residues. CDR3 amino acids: CAISESSIPTFGYTF. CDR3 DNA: TGTGCCATCAGTGAGTCGAGTATTCCAACTTTCGGCTACACCTTC.